Listed below are T cell receptor beta chains from one sample, sequenced in a study of blood T cell repertoires in COVID-19. Produced via immunoSEQ multiplex PCR; TCRdb's table is partial and in-frame only. Of 250,000 to 300,000 clones listed, around 90% are singletons. Sequenced material: peripheral blood. The source is a woman between 65 and 79 years old with COVID-19, enrolled during active disease. The CDR3 runs from the conserved cysteine through the conserved F or W. Fields, in order: D gene, J gene, clone size, V gene, CDR3 DNA, CDR3 protein. D genes are given only for firm matches. Not every row has a clone size; where given, it reads once, few, many or a size class.

D: TRBD1; J: TRBJ1-5; size: NA; V: TRBV18; DNA: TGTGCCAGCTCACCAACAGGGGGCAGTAGCAATCAGCCCCAGCATTTT; CDR3: CASSPTGGSSNQPQHF
D: NA; J: TRBJ1-5; size: NA; V: TRBV7-2; DNA: TGTGCCAGCAGCTTCTTAACAGGGCAATTGAGCAATCAGCCCCAGCATTTT; CDR3: CASSFLTGQLSNQPQHF
D: TRBD2; J: TRBJ2-5; size: NA; V: TRBV5-5; DNA: TGTGCCAGCAGCTTGGGGCTAGCGGAGCCTCATAAGACCCAGTACTTC; CDR3: CASSLGLAEPHKTQYF
D: NA; J: TRBJ2-3; size: NA; V: TRBV10-3; DNA: TGTGCCATCTATCATTTGGCCCCGGACAGAGGTCTCCATACGCAGTATTTT; CDR3: CAIYHLAPDRGLHTQYF
D: NA; J: TRBJ2-2; size: NA; V: TRBV6-4; DNA: TGTGCCAGCAGAACCACAGGGTCCGGGGAGCTGTTTTTT; CDR3: CASRTTGSGELFF
D: TRBD1; J: TRBJ1-2; size: NA; V: TRBV28; DNA: TGTGCCAGCAGGCTGACAGGGGGCAGGGGCTACACCTTC; CDR3: CASRLTGGRGYTF
D: TRBD1; J: TRBJ2-6; size: NA; V: TRBV11-2; DNA: TGTGCCAGCAGCTATTTATCAGGGGGCTCTGGGGCCAACGTCCTGACTTTC; CDR3: CASSYLSGGSGANVLTF
D: TRBD1; J: TRBJ1-2; size: NA; V: TRBV6-1; DNA: TGTGCCAGCAGTACGGGACAGGGTTATTATGGCTACACCTTC; CDR3: CASSTGQGYYGYTF
D: NA; J: TRBJ1-5; size: NA; V: TRBV6-5; DNA: TGTGCCAGCAGTTACACCGGTACGACACACAATCAGCCCCAGCATTTT; CDR3: CASSYTGTTHNQPQHF
D: NA; J: TRBJ1-4; size: NA; V: TRBV2; DNA: TGTGCCAGCAGTGAAGGGAGGGACGCACTGTTTTTT; CDR3: CASSEGRDALFF
D: TRBD1; J: TRBJ1-2; size: NA; V: TRBV19; DNA: TGTGCCAGTAATGACAGGGGGCGAGGCTACACCTTC; CDR3: CASNDRGRGYTF
D: NA; J: TRBJ2-7; size: NA; V: TRBV4-2; DNA: TGTGCCAGCAGCCACATCGGAGGGGCCGAGCAGTACTTC; CDR3: CASSHIGGAEQYF
D: TRBD2; J: TRBJ2-3; size: NA; V: TRBV3-1/TRBV3-2; DNA: TGTGCCAGCAGCCAAGACGTGACTAGCGGGAGGGATACGCAGTATTTT; CDR3: CASSQDVTSGRDTQYF
D: TRBD2; J: TRBJ2-1; size: NA; V: TRBV9; DNA: TGTGCCAGCAGTGCCGAGCTAGCGGTTCTTAACAATGAGCAGTTCTTC; CDR3: CASSAELAVLNNEQFF
D: TRBD2; J: TRBJ2-1; size: NA; V: TRBV19; DNA: TGTGCCAGTAGTAGACTAGCGGGAGGGCCGTCCTACAATGAGCAGTTCTTC; CDR3: CASSRLAGGPSYNEQFF
D: NA; J: TRBJ1-5; size: NA; V: TRBV30; DNA: TGTGCCTGGGGTTCGGAAGACAGCCATCAGCCCCAGCATTTT; CDR3: CAWGSEDSHQPQHF
D: TRBD1; J: TRBJ1-6; size: NA; V: TRBV11-2; DNA: TGTGCCAGCAGCTTAGGTACAGGGGGGTCACCCCTCCACTTT; CDR3: CASSLGTGGSPLHF
D: TRBD1; J: TRBJ2-7; size: NA; V: TRBV28; DNA: TGTGCCAGCTGGGACAGGATAACCTACGAGCAGTACTTC; CDR3: CASWDRITYEQYF
D: NA; J: TRBJ2-1; size: NA; V: TRBV11-2; DNA: TGTGCCAGCAGCTTAGGTGTAGCGGACTACAATGAGCAGTTCTTC; CDR3: CASSLGVADYNEQFF
D: TRBD2; J: TRBJ2-3; size: few; V: TRBV27; DNA: TGTGCCAGCAGTTTGAGCGGGAGGGCAGATACGCAGTATTTT; CDR3: CASSLSGRADTQYF
D: TRBD1; J: TRBJ1-4; size: NA; V: TRBV5-8; DNA: TGTGCCAGCAGCCCCGGGACAGGGGGCCTAAATGAAAAACTGTTTTTT; CDR3: CASSPGTGGLNEKLFF
D: NA; J: TRBJ1-1; size: NA; V: TRBV6-5; DNA: TGTGCCAGCAGTTACGATTGGGCAGGCACTGAAGCTTTCTTT; CDR3: CASSYDWAGTEAFF
D: NA; J: TRBJ2-1; size: NA; V: TRBV5-1; DNA: TGCGCCAGCAGCTTGGGTAGGGGCCTCAATGAGCAGTTCTTC; CDR3: CASSLGRGLNEQFF
D: NA; J: TRBJ1-1; size: NA; V: TRBV9; DNA: TGTGCCAGCAGCGTAGCTCCGGGTTTCACTGAAGCTTTCTTT; CDR3: CASSVAPGFTEAFF
D: NA; J: TRBJ1-1; size: NA; V: TRBV7-9; DNA: TGTGCCAGCAGCGCATTAGAGGCCACTGAAGCTTTCTTT; CDR3: CASSALEATEAFF
D: TRBD1; J: TRBJ2-3; size: NA; V: TRBV18; DNA: TGTGCCAGCTCGCAGGGACAGGTTGGGGATACGCAGTATTTT; CDR3: CASSQGQVGDTQYF
D: TRBD1; J: TRBJ1-1; size: NA; V: TRBV5-1; DNA: TGCGCCAGCAGCCCGGGACAGGGTGAAGCTTTCTTT; CDR3: CASSPGQGEAFF
D: NA; J: TRBJ2-5; size: NA; V: TRBV19; DNA: TGTGCCAGTAGTCCCGGCGGGTATCAAGAGACCCAGTACTTC; CDR3: CASSPGGYQETQYF
D: NA; J: TRBJ2-5; size: NA; V: TRBV10-3; DNA: TGTGCCACCAAATGGGCCCCGGGGGAGACCCAGTACTTC; CDR3: CATKWAPGETQYF
D: TRBD2; J: TRBJ2-1; size: NA; V: TRBV6-2/TRBV6-3; DNA: TGTGCCAGCAGTTACTCCGGCGGGAGGGTGTATGGTGAGCAGTTCTTC; CDR3: CASSYSGGRVYGEQFF
D: TRBD1; J: TRBJ2-5; size: NA; V: TRBV24-1; DNA: TGTGCCACCAGTGACAGGGGGCTCTATGAGACCCAGTACTTC; CDR3: CATSDRGLYETQYF
D: NA; J: TRBJ2-7; size: NA; V: TRBV27; DNA: TGTGCCGGGTTGACTAGATGGAGCTACGAGCAGTACTTC; CDR3: CAGLTRWSYEQYF
D: TRBD2; J: TRBJ2-3; size: once; V: TRBV2; DNA: TGTGCCAGCGGCGGGAGGGTTGGAGATACGCAGTATTTT; CDR3: CASGGRVGDTQYF
D: TRBD2; J: TRBJ2-7; size: NA; V: TRBV29-1; DNA: TGCAGCGTGGTTGCCGGGACTACCTACGAGCAGTACTTC; CDR3: CSVVAGTTYEQYF
D: TRBD2; J: TRBJ2-1; size: NA; V: TRBV6-4; DNA: TGTGCCAGCAGTGCCAGCGGGAGGGTCAATGAGCAGTTCTTC; CDR3: CASSASGRVNEQFF
D: TRBD1; J: TRBJ2-5; size: NA; V: TRBV4-3; DNA: TGCGCCAGCAGCCAATTTCGGCTGGGACAGGGAATGGAGACCCAGTACTTC; CDR3: CASSQFRLGQGMETQYF
D: NA; J: TRBJ1-5; size: NA; V: TRBV21-1; DNA: TGTGCCAGCAGCAAAGGGACAGGGAATGGGCAGCCCCAGCATTTT; CDR3: CASSKGTGNGQPQHF
D: NA; J: TRBJ2-7; size: NA; V: TRBV4-1; DNA: TGCGCCAGCAGCCCCGAGATGGGCAGGGCACGAGGTGAGCAGTACTTC; CDR3: CASSPEMGRARGEQYF
D: NA; J: TRBJ1-5; size: NA; V: TRBV3-1/TRBV3-2; DNA: TGTGCCAGCAGCCAAGATTTGGCCCAGCCCCAGCATTTT; CDR3: CASSQDLAQPQHF
D: NA; J: TRBJ1-1; size: NA; V: TRBV7-2; DNA: TGTGCCAGCAGCCTTGACGGGGGTGTCGACACTGAAGCTTTCTTT; CDR3: CASSLDGGVDTEAFF
D: NA; J: TRBJ2-1; size: NA; V: TRBV12-5; DNA: TGTGCTAGTGGTTTGATATTTGAGCAGTTCTTC; CDR3: CASGLIFEQFF
D: NA; J: TRBJ2-2; size: NA; V: TRBV4-2; DNA: TGTGCCAGCAGCCAAGGGGTGACTAGGGCGGCCGGGGAGCTGTTTTTT; CDR3: CASSQGVTRAAGELFF